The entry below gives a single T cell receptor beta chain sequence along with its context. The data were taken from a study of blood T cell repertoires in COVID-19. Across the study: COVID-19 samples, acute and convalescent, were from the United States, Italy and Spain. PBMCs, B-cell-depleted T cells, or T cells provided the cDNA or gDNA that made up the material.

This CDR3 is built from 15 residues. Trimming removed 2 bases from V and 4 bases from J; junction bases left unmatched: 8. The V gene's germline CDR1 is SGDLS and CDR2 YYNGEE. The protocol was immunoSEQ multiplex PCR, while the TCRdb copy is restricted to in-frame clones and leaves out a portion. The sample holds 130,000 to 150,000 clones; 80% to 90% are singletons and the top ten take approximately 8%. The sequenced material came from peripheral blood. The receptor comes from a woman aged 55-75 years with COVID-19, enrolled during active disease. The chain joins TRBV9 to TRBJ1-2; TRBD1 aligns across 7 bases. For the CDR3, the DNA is TGTGCCAGCAGCGTTGAAACAGGGGCCTTCTATGGCTACACCTTC. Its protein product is CASSVETGAFYGYTF.